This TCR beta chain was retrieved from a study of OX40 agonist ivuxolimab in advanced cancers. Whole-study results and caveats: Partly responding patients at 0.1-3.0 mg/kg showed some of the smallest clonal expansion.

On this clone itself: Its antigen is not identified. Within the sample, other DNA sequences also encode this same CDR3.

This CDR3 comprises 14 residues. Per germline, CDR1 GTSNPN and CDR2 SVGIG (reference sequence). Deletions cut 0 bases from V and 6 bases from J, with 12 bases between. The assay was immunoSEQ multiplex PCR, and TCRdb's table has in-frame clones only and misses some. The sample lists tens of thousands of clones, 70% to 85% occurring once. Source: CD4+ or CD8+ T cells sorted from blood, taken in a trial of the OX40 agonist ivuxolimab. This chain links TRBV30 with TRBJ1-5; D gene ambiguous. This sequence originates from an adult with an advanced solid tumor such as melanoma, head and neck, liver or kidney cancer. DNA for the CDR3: TGTGCCTGGAGTGTAACGCAGGTGGGTCAGCCCCAGCATTTT. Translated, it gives CAWSVTQVGQPQHF. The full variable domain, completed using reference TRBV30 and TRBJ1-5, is SQTIHQWPATLVQPVGSPLSLECTVEGTSNPNLYWYRQAAGRGLQLLFYSVGIGQISSEVPQNLSASRPQDRQFILSSKKLLLSDSGFYLCAWSVTQVGQPQHFGDGTRLSIL.